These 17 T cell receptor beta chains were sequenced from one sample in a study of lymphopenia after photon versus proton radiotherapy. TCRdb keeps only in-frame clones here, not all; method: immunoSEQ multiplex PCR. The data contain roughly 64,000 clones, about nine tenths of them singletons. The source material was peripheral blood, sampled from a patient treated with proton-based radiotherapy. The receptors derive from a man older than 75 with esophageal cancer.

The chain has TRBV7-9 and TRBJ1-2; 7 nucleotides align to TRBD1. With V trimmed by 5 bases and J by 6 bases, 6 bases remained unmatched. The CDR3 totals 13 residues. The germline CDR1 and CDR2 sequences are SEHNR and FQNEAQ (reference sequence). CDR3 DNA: TGTGCCAGCAGCGCCCAGGGGGTCGATGGCTACACCTTC. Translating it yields CASSAQGVDGYTF.

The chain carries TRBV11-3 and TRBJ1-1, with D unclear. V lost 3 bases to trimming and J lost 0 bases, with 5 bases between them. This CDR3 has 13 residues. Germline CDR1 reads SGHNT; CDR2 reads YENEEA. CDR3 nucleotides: TGTGCCAGCAGCTTGACGTTGAACACTGAAGCTTTCTTT. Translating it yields CASSLTLNTEAFF.

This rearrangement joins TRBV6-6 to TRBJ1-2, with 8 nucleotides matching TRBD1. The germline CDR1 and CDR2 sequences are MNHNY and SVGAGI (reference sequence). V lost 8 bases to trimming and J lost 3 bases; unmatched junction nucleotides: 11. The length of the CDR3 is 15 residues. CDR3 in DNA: TGTGCCAGCCTGGGCGGGACAGGTGCTCACTATGGCTACACCTTC. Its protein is CASLGGTGAHYGYTF.

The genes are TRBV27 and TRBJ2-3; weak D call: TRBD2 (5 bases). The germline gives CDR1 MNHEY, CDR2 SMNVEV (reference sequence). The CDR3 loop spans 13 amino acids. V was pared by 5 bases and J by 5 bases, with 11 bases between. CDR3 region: CASSKGLRDTQYF. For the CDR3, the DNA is TGTGCCAGCAGTAAAGGACTGCGAGATACGCAGTATTTT.

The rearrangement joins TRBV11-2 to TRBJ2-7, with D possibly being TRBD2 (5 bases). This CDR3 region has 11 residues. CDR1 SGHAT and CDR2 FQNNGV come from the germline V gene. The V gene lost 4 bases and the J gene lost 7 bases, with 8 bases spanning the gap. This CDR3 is CASSSTGEQYF. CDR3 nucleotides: TGTGCCAGCAGCTCCACGGGGGAGCAGTACTTC.

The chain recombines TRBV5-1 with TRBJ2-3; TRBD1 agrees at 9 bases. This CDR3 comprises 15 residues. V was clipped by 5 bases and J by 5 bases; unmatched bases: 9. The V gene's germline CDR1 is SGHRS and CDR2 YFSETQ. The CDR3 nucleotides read TGCGCCAGCAGGTGGACAGGGGTAAGGGGAGATACGCAGTATTTT. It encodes CASRWTGVRGDTQYF.

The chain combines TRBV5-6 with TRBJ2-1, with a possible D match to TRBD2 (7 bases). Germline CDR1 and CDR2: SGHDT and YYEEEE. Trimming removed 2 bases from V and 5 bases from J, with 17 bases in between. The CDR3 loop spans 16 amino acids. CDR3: CASSLERTAGHNEQFF. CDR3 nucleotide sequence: TGTGCCAGCAGCTTAGAACGGACAGCGGGGCACAATGAGCAGTTCTTC.

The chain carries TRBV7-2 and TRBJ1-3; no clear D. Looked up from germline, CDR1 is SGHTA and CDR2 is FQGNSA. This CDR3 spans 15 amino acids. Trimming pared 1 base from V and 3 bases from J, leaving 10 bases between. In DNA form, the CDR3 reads TGTGCCAGCAGCTTAGGTGTAGGGAGTGGAAACACCATATATTTT. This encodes CASSLGVGSGNTIYF.

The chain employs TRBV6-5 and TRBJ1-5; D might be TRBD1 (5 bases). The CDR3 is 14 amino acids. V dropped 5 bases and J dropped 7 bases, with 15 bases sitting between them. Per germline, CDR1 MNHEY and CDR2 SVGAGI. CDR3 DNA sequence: TGTGCCAGCAGTACTAGGACGCGGGGGCAGCCCCAGCATTTT. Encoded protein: CASSTRTRGQPQHF.

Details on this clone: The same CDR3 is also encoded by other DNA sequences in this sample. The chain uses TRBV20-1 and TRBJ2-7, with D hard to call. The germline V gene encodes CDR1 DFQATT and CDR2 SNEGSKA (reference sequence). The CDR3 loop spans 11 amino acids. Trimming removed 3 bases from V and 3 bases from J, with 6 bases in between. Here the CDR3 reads CSASEYYEQYF. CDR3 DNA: TGCAGTGCTAGTGAATACTACGAGCAGTACTTC.

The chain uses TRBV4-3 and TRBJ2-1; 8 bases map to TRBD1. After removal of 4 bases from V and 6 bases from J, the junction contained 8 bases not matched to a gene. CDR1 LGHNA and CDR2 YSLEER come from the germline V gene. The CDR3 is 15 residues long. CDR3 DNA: TGCGCCAGCAGCCCGGTGGACAGGGATTTCAATGAGCAGTTCTTC. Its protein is CASSPVDRDFNEQFF.

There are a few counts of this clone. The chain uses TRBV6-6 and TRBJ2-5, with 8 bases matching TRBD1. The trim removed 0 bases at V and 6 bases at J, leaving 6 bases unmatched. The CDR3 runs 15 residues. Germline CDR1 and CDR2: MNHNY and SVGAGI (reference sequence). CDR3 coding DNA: TGTGCCAGCAGTTACTCGTTCCAGGGGGCGAAGACCCAGTACTTC. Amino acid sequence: CASSYSFQGAKTQYF.

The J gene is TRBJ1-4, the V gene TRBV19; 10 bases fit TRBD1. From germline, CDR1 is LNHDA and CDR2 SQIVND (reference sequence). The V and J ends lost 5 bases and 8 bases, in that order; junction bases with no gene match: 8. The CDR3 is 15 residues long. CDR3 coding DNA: TGTGCCAGTAGTGGGCGGACAGGGGGAATCGAAAAACTGTTTTTT. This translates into CASSGRTGGIEKLFF.

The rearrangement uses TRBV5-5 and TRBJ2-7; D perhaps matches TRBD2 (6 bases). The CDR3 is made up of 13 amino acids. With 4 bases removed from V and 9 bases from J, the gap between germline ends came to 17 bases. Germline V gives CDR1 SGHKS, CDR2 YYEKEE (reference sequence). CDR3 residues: CASSPPSGVTQYF. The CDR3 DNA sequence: TGTGCCAGCAGCCCCCCTTCGGGGGTCACGCAGTACTTC. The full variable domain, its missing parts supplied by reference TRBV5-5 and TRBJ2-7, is DAGVTQSPTHLIKTRGQQVTLRCSPISGHKSVSWYQQVLGQGPQFIFQYYEKEERGRGNFPDRFSARQFPNYSSELNVNALLLGDSALYLCASSPPSGVTQYFGPGTRLTVT.

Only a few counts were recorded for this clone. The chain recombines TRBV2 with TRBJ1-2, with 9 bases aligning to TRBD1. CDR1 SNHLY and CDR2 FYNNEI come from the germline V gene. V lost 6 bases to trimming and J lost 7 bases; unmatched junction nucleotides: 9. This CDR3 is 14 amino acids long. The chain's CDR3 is CASRIQGARGGYTF. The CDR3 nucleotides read TGTGCCAGCAGAATACAGGGGGCGAGGGGTGGCTACACCTTC.

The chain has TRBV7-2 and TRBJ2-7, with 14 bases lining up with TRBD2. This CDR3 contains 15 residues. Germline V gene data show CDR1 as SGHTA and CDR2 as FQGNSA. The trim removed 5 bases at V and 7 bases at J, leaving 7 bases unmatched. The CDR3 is CASSLTSGGAWEQYF. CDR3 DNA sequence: TGTGCCAGCAGCCTGACTAGCGGGGGGGCTTGGGAGCAGTACTTC.

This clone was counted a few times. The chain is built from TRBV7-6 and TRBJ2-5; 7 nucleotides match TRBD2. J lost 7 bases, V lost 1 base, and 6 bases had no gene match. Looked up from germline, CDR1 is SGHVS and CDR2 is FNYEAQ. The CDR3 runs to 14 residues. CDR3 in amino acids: CASSLVGERGTQYF. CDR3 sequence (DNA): TGTGCCAGCAGCTTAGTCGGGGAGCGGGGGACCCAGTACTTC.